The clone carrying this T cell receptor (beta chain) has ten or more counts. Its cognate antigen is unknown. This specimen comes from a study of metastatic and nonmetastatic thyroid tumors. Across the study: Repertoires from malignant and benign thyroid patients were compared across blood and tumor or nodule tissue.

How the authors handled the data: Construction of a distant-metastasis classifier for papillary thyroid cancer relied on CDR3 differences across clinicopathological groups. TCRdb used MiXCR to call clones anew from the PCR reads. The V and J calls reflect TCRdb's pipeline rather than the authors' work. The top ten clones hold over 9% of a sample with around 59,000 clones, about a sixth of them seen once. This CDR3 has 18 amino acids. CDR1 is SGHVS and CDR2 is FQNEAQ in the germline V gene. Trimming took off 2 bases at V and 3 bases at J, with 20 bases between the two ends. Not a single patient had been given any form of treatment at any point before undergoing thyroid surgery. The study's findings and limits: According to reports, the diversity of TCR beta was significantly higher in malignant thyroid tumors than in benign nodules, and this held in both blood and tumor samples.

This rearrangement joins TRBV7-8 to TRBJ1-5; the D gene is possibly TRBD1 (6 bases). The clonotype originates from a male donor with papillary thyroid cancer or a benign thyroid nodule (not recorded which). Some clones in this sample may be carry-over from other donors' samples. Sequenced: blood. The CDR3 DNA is TGTGCCAGCAGCTTAAGCCCCACAGGGCCCCTTAACAATCAGCCCCAGCATTTT. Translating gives CASSLSPTGPLNNQPQHF.